One sample yielded the 16 T cell receptor beta chains listed below, sequenced in a study of cytomegalovirus exposure and HLA in healthy donors. Data came from immunoSEQ multiplex PCR; TCRdb stores just in-frame clones and leaves some out. Here the sample spans about 200,000 clones, approximately 87% being singletons. Sequenced input: PBMCs. Receptors were obtained from a woman aged 18-35 years in good health and CMV-seronegative.

The gene calls are TRBV2 and TRBJ2-7; 9 bases agree with TRBD1. CDR1 SNHLY and CDR2 FYNNEI come from the germline V gene. This CDR3 is built from 14 residues. With 7 bases clipped from V and 0 bases from J, the junction kept 4 bases outside the gene matches. The CDR3 loop reads CASNNRGPSYEQYF. For the CDR3, the DNA is TGTGCCAGCAACAACAGGGGGCCCTCCTACGAGCAGTACTTC.

The chain carries TRBV4-1 and TRBJ2-1; D is unresolved. With 4 bases removed from V and 3 bases from J, the gap between germline ends came to 19 bases. This CDR3 is 17 amino acids long. Germline CDR1 reads MGHRA; CDR2 reads YSYEKL. The CDR3 loop is CASSPGGPPLFYNEQFF. DNA for the CDR3: TGCGCCAGCAGCCCAGGCGGCCCTCCCTTGTTCTACAATGAGCAGTTCTTC.

This clone appeared once. The V call is TRBV25-1, the J call TRBJ1-1; tentatively, D is TRBD1 (5 bases). The CDR3 consists of 14 residues. Germline assignment: CDR1 MGHDK and CDR2 SYGVNS. V shed 4 bases and J shed 4 bases, with 13 bases lying between them. The CDR3 coding sequence is TGTGCCAGCAGTGCCCTACCGGGGGTCACTGAAGCTTTCTTT. This encodes CASSALPGVTEAFF.

The chain has TRBV9 and TRBJ1-2; D unclear. CDR1 is SGDLS and CDR2 is YYNGEE in the germline V gene. The CDR3 is made up of 18 amino acids. V was pared by 0 bases and J by 1 base, with 19 bases between. CDR3 in DNA: TGTGCCAGCAGCGTAGATCCGGTTGGATCGACCGGTAACTATGGCTACACCTTC. It is translated as CASSVDPVGSTGNYGYTF.

The rearrangement joins TRBV5-1 to TRBJ1-2; a weak D match, TRBD1 (5 bases). Germline CDR1 and CDR2: SGHRS and YFSETQ. V was shortened by 0 bases and J by 3 bases, with 9 bases between the two germline ends. The CDR3 totals 14 residues. CDR3 in DNA: TGCGCCAGCAGCTTGGGGACAACACACTATGGCTACACCTTC. Amino acids: CASSLGTTHYGYTF.

Turning to this clone: At one end, the junction sequence differs from germline, possibly due to a read error. Other nucleotide sequences from this sample produce the same CDR3. V usage is TRBV2 and J usage is TRBJ2-3; 7 bases line up with TRBD1. Germline V lookup: CDR1 SNHLY, CDR2 FYNNEI. This CDR3 is 15 amino acids long. CDR3 sequence: CASTTQGLGTDTQYF. The CDR3 region has the DNA TGTGCCAGCACCACACAGGGGTTGGGCACAGATACGCAATATTTT.

The chain carries TRBV28 and TRBJ2-1, with 11 bases fitting TRBD2. There are 14 residues in the CDR3. Germline V gene lookup returns CDR1 MDHEN and CDR2 SYDVKM. V lost 6 bases to trimming and J lost 7 bases; unmatched junction nucleotides: 5. CDR3 in DNA: TGTGCCAGCAGAGGTAGCGGGAGGGGGAATGAGCAGTTCTTC. Residues: CASRGSGRGNEQFF.

The rearrangement uses TRBV18 and TRBJ1-2, with unresolved D. This CDR3 has 15 amino acids. Trimming pared 8 bases from V and 7 bases from J, leaving 23 bases between. Germline CDR1 and CDR2: KGHSH and LQKENI. The CDR3 nucleotides read TGTGCCAGCCTAAGACCGGAGGAGAGCTTGAGTGGCTACACCTTC. Its translation is CASLRPEESLSGYTF.

Written as DNA, the CDR3 is TGTGCCAGTAGCCGGGGGGACACTAACTATGGCTACACCTTC. Translated: CASSRGDTNYGYTF. The chain links TRBV19 to TRBJ1-2; D might be TRBD1 (6 bases). This CDR3 has 14 amino acids. V shed 6 bases and J shed 0 bases, with 11 bases lying between them. Germline values: CDR1 LNHDA, CDR2 SQIVND (reference sequence). The whole variable domain, filled in from reference TRBV19 and TRBJ1-2, reads DGGITQSPKYLFRKEGQNVTLSCEQNLNHDAMYWYRQDPGQGLRLIYYSQIVNDFQKGDIAEGYSVSREKKESFPLTVTSAQKNPTAFYLCASSRGDTNYGYTFGSGTRLTVV.

CDR3: CATSRGLAGGGEQYF. CDR3 bases: TGTGCCACCAGCAGAGGTCTAGCGGGAGGAGGCGAGCAGTACTTC. The chain employs TRBV15 and TRBJ2-7, with 11 bases identical to TRBD2. Germline assignment: CDR1 LNHNV and CDR2 YYDKDF (reference sequence). This CDR3 has 15 residues. Trimming took 1 base from V and 6 from J; bases not matched to a gene: 5.

In DNA form, the CDR3 reads TGCGCCAGCAGATTTGGGACAGGGGCCGGGGAAAAACTGTTTTTT. Amino acid sequence: CASRFGTGAGEKLFF. J is TRBJ1-4 and V is TRBV5-1; 10 nucleotides match TRBD1. Germline CDR1 and CDR2: SGHRS and YFSETQ. V lost 5 bases and J lost 8; bases outside the gene matches: 9. The CDR3 has 15 amino acids.

V is TRBV6-1 and J is TRBJ2-1, with D possibly TRBD2 on 5 matching bases. Germline V gives CDR1 MNHNS, CDR2 SASEGT. The CDR3 length is 17 residues. Trimming pared 0 bases from V and 10 bases from J, leaving 22 bases between. The CDR3 DNA is TGTGCCAGCAGTGAAGCGTTGTTAGGGATGCGGGCCCAGGAGCAGTTCTTC. It is translated as CASSEALLGMRAQEQFF.

J is TRBJ1-2 and V is TRBV19; no definite D call. Germline CDR1 is LNHDA and CDR2 is SQIVND (reference sequence). This CDR3 comprises 13 residues. V lost 7 bases and J 4 bases, leaving 13 bases between the germline ends. The CDR3 sequence is CASISGFGYGYTF. CDR3 bases: TGTGCCAGTATTTCGGGGTTTGGCTATGGCTACACCTTC.

The gene calls are TRBV7-6 and TRBJ1-4; D uncertain. V lost 2 bases and J 1 base, leaving 5 bases between the germline ends. Looked up from germline, CDR1 is SGHVS and CDR2 is FNYEAQ. The length of the CDR3 is 14 residues. The CDR3 bases are TGTGCCAGCAGCTTATCAGGAACTAATGAAAAACTGTTTTTT. This encodes CASSLSGTNEKLFF.

The chain is built from TRBV4-1 and TRBJ2-1; the D is unclear. Trimming removed 0 bases from V and 3 bases from J, with 9 bases in between. CDR1 is MGHRA, CDR2 YSYEKL, per germline. The CDR3 is 15 amino acids. Here the CDR3 reads CASSQDVQDYNEQFF. The CDR3 region has the DNA TGCGCCAGCAGCCAAGATGTCCAGGACTACAATGAGCAGTTCTTC.

The rearrangement links TRBV7-6 to TRBJ2-3; the D call may be TRBD1 or TRBD2 (5 bases each). The CDR3 is 16 residues long. With 5 bases removed from V and 2 bases from J, the gap between germline ends came to 17 bases. CDR1 is SGHVS, CDR2 FNYEAQ, per germline. The CDR3 region is CASSAFLGTFTDTQYF. The CDR3 DNA reads as TGTGCCAGCAGCGCTTTCCTCGGGACGTTCACAGATACGCAGTATTTT.